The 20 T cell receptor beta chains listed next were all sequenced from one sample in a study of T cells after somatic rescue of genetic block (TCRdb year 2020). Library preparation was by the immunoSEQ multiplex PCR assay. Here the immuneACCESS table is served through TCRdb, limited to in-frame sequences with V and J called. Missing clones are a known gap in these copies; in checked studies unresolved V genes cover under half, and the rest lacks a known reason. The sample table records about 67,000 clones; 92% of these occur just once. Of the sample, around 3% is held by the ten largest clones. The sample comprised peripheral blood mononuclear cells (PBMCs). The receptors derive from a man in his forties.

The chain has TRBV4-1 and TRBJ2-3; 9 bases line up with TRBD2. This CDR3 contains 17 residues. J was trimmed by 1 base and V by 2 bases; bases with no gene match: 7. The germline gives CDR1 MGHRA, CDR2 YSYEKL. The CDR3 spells CASSQRRGGRGTDTQYF. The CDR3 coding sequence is TGCGCCAGCAGCCAAAGGCGGGGGGGCCGGGGCACAGATACGCAGTATTTT.

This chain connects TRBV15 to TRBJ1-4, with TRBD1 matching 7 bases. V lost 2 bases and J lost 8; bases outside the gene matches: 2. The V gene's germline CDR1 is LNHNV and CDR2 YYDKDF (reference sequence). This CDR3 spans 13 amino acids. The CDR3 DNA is TGTGCCACCAGCAGACAGACAGGGGAAAAACTGTTTTTT. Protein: CATSRQTGEKLFF.

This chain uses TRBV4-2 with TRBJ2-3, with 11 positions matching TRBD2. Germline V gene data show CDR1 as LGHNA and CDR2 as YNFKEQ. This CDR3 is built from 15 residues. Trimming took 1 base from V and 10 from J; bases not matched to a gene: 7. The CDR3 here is CASSQGTSGRYPQYF. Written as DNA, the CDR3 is TGTGCCAGCAGCCAAGGGACTAGCGGGCGGTATCCGCAGTATTTT.

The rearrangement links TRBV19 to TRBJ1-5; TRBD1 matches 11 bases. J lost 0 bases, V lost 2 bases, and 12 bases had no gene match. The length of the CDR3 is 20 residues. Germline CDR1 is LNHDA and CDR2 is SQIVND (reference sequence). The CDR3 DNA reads TGTGCCAGTAGTATACTTCAGGGACAGGGGGACCTAAATAGCAATCAGCCCCAGCATTTT. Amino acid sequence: CASSILQGQGDLNSNQPQHF.

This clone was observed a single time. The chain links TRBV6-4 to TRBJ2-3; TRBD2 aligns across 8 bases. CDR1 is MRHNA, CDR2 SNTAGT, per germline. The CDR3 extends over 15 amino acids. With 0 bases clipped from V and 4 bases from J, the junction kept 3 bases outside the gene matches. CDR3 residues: CASSDSGTSADTQYF. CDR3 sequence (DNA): TGTGCCAGCAGTGACTCCGGGACTAGTGCAGATACGCAGTATTTT.

The DNA of the CDR3 is TGTGCCAGCAGTTCGAATAGCGGGGGACAAGAGACCCAGTACTTC. The encoded protein is CASSSNSGGQETQYF. The chain is built from TRBV2 and TRBJ2-5, with 9 bases identical to TRBD2. V lost 5 bases, J lost 2 bases, and 6 bases stayed unmatched. This CDR3 is 15 amino acids long. The germline V gene has CDR1 SNHLY and CDR2 FYNNEI.

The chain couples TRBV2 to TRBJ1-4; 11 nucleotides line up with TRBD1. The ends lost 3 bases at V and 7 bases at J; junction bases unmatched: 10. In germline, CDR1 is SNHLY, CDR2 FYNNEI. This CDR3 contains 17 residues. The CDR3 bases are TGTGCCAGCAGTGAGGGACAGGGGGGGAGTCTGTCTGAAAAACTGTTTTTT. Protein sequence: CASSEGQGGSLSEKLFF.

In DNA form, the CDR3 reads TGTGCCAGCAGCTTAGGACGGACCTACACTGAAGCTTTCTTT. Protein sequence: CASSLGRTYTEAFF. The chain recombines TRBV11-2 with TRBJ1-1; D is unclear. The germline V and J ends were trimmed by 1 base and 3 bases, with 9 bases remaining between them. The length of the CDR3 is 14 residues. CDR1 SGHAT and CDR2 FQNNGV come from the germline V gene.

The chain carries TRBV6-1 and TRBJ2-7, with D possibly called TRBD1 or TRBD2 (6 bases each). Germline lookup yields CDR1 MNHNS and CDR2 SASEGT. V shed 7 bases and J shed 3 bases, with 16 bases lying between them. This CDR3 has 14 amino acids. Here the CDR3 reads CASTPWGAIYEQYF. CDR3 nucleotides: TGTGCCAGCACTCCTTGGGGGGCAATCTACGAGCAGTACTTC.

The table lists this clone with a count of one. The CDR3 spells CATSRPSQGPDQPQHF. The DNA of the CDR3 is TGTGCCACCAGCAGACCTAGCCAGGGTCCCGATCAGCCCCAGCATTTT. This chain links TRBV15 with TRBJ1-5, with D maybe TRBD1 (5 bases). The germline V gene has CDR1 LNHNV and CDR2 YYDKDF (reference sequence). The CDR3 runs 16 residues. V was pared by 2 bases and J by 5 bases, with 16 bases between.

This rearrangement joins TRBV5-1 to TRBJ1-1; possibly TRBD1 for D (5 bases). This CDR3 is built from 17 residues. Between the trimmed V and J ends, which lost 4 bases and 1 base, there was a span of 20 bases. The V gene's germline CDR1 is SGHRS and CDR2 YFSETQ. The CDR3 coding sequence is TGCGCCAGCAGCCCATCACCGGGGCGGGCGGGGAACACTGAAGCTTTCTTT. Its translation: CASSPSPGRAGNTEAFF.

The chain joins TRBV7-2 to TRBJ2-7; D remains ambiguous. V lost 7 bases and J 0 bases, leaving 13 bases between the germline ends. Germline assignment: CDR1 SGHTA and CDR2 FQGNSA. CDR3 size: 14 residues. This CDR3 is CASKSVTSSYEQYF. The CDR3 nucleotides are TGTGCCAGCAAGAGCGTTACGAGCTCCTACGAGCAGTACTTC.

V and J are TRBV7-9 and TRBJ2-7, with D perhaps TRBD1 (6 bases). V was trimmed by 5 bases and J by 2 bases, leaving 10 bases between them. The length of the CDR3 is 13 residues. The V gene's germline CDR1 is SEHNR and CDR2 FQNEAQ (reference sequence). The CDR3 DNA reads TGTGCCAGCAGCCGACAGGTCGCCTACGAGCAGTACTTC. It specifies CASSRQVAYEQYF.

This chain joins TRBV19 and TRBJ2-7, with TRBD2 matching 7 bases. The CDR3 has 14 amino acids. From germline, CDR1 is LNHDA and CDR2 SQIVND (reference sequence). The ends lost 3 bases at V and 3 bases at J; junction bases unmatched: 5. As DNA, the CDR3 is TGTGCCAGTAGTATCGCAGCGGGGTACTACGAGCAGTACTTC. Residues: CASSIAAGYYEQYF.

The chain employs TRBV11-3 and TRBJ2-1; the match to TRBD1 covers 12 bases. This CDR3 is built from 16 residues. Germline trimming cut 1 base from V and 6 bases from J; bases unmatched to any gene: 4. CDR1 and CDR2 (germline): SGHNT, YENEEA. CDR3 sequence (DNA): TGTGCCAGCAGCTTAGTCCCGGGACAGGGGGCCAATGAGCAGTTCTTC. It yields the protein CASSLVPGQGANEQFF.

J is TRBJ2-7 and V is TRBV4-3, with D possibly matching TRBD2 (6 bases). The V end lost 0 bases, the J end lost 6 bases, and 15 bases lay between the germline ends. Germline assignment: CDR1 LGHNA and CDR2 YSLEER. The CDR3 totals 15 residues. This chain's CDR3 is CASSQDEEGSGEQYF. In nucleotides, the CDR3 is TGCGCCAGCAGCCAAGATGAGGAGGGTTCGGGCGAGCAGTACTTC.

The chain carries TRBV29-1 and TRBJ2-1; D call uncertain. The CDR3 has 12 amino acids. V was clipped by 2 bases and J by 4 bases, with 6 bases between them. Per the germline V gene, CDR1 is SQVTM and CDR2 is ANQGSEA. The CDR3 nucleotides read TGCAGCGTTGAACGGACGTACAATGAGCAGTTCTTC. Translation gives CSVERTYNEQFF.

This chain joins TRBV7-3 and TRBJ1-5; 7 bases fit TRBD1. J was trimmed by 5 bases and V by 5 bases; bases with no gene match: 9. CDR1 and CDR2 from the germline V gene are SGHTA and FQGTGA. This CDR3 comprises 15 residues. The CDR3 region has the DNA TGTGCCAGCAGCCGGGACAGCCCTGGGTATCAGCCCCAGCATTTT. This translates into CASSRDSPGYQPQHF.

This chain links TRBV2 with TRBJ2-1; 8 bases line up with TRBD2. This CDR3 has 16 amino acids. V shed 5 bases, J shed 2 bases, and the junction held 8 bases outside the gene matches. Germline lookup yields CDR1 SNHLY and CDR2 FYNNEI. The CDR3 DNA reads TGTGCCAGCAGTCACGATACTAGCGGAACCTACAATGAGCAGTTCTTC. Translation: CASSHDTSGTYNEQFF. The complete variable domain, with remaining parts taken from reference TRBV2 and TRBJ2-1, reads EPEVTQTPSHQVTQMGQEVILRCVPISNHLYFYWYRQILGQKVEFLVSFYNNEISEKSEIFDDQFSVERPDGSNFTLKIRSTKLEDSAMYFCASSHDTSGTYNEQFFGPGTRLTVL.

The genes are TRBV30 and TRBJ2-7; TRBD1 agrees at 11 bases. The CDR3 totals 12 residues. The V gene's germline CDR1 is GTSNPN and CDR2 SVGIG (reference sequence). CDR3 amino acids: CAGTGGRYEQYF. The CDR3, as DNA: TGTGCTGGGACAGGGGGAAGGTACGAGCAGTACTTC. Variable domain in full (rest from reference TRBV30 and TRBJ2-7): SQTIHQWPATLVQPVGSPLSLECTVEGTSNPNLYWYRQAAGRGLQLLFYSVGIGQISSEVPQNLSASRPQDRQFILSSKKLLLSDSGFYLCAGTGGRYEQYFGPGTRLTVT.